Below, 22 T cell receptor beta chains from the same sample are listed, as sequenced in a study of blood T cell repertoires in COVID-19. Assay used: immunoSEQ multiplex PCR; TCRdb lists only in-frame clones, some missing. The sample records 300,000 or so clones, more than 80% being singletons. Sequenced sample: PBMCs or T cells enriched from blood (not recorded which). All receptors derive from a woman aged 30 to 39 who had recovered from COVID-19.

V usage is TRBV9 and J usage is TRBJ2-2, with a tentative D call TRBD1 (6 bases). CDR1 SGDLS and CDR2 YYNGEE come from the germline V gene. The CDR3 extends over 13 amino acids. Trimming stripped 3 bases from V and 4 bases from J, with 7 bases between. The CDR3 region has the DNA TGTGCCAGCAGCGGAGGGGGCACCGGGGAGCTGTTTTTT. The encoded protein is CASSGGGTGELFF.

The genes are TRBV6-4 and TRBJ1-1; D is unclear. This CDR3 is 15 amino acids long. V lost 7 bases and J lost 0, with 15 bases in between. The germline gives CDR1 MRHNA, CDR2 SNTAGT. The CDR3 region is CASKLADSLNTEAFF. In DNA form, the CDR3 reads TGTGCCAGCAAGTTGGCAGATTCTTTGAACACTGAAGCTTTCTTT.

The CDR3 DNA is TGTGCCATCAGTGAGAGGGGACAGAGTTCAGAGACCCAGTACTTC. This translates into CAISERGQSSETQYF. J is TRBJ2-5 and V is TRBV10-3; 7 bases align to TRBD1. The V gene end was trimmed by 2 bases and the J gene end by 4 bases; junction bases not matched to a gene: 7. Germline CDR1 ENHRY, CDR2 SYGVKD. The CDR3 runs to 15 residues.

The chain recombines TRBV30 with TRBJ2-7, with 7 bases identical to TRBD1. From germline, CDR1 is GTSNPN and CDR2 SVGIG (reference sequence). V was clipped by 8 bases and J by 5 bases; unmatched bases: 15. This CDR3 has 14 amino acids. The CDR3 region is CAGGVTGRGNEQYF. The DNA for the CDR3 is TGTGCCGGAGGAGTCACCGGCAGGGGGAACGAGCAGTACTTC.

The CDR3 reads CATSPGTGNYGYTF. CDR3 DNA sequence: TGTGCCACCAGTCCCGGGACAGGGAACTATGGCTACACCTTC. The J gene is TRBJ1-2, the V gene TRBV19, with 9 bases lining up with TRBD1. From germline, CDR1 is LNHDA and CDR2 SQIVND (reference sequence). J lost 2 bases, V lost 10 bases, and 8 bases had no gene match. This CDR3 comprises 14 residues.

The chain is built from TRBV28 and TRBJ1-4; no clear D gene. From germline, CDR1 is MDHEN and CDR2 SYDVKM. Trimming left V 4 bases short and J 7 bases short, with 10 bases between. The CDR3 is 13 residues long. CDR3 region: CASSSQLLEKLFF. The CDR3 DNA sequence: TGTGCCAGCAGTTCCCAACTTCTTGAAAAACTGTTTTTT.

The rearrangement joins TRBV5-1 to TRBJ2-1; the D is unclear. Trimming left V 4 bases short and J 7 bases short, with 15 bases between. This CDR3 is built from 14 residues. Per germline, CDR1 SGHRS and CDR2 YFSETQ. The CDR3 region is CASSGGLLGNEQFF. In DNA form, the CDR3 reads TGCGCCAGCAGCGGCGGCCTACTTGGGAATGAGCAGTTCTTC.

V is TRBV7-2 and J is TRBJ2-2; 14 nucleotides line up with TRBD2. Germline values: CDR1 SGHTA, CDR2 FQGNSA. Unmatched junction bases numbered 2, after V lost 5 bases and J lost 0 bases. The CDR3 loop spans 17 amino acids. CDR3: CASSRTSGRTNTGELFF. The CDR3 nucleotides are TGTGCCAGCAGCCGGACTAGCGGGAGGACGAACACCGGGGAGCTGTTTTTT.

This sequence joins TRBV27 and TRBJ1-6, with 7 positions matching TRBD1. J gave up 6 bases and V 4 bases, and 9 bases lay outside the gene matches. This CDR3 comprises 16 residues. Germline V gives CDR1 MNHEY, CDR2 SMNVEV (reference sequence). The CDR3 region has the DNA TGTGCCAGCAGTTACAGGGGAGGTTCGGGTAATTCACCCCTCCACTTT. Encoded protein: CASSYRGGSGNSPLHF.

The CDR3 DNA reads TGTGCCAGCAGCTTAACCACTCCCGCCGAGCAGTACTTC. Residues: CASSLTTPAEQYF. The chain carries TRBV11-1 and TRBJ2-7; D is ambiguous. The CDR3 is 13 amino acids. Trimming cost V 2 bases and J 6 bases, with 11 bases left between them. CDR1 and CDR2 (germline): SGHAT, FQDESV (reference sequence).

This chain links TRBV11-2 with TRBJ1-1; TRBD1 aligns across 8 bases. The CDR3 contains 16 residues. V shed 1 base, J shed 0 bases, and the junction held 4 bases outside the gene matches. CDR1 SGHAT and CDR2 FQNNGV come from the germline V gene. CDR3 DNA sequence: TGTGCCAGCAGCTTAGTTGTCAGGGGGCTGAACACTGAAGCTTTCTTT. It yields the protein CASSLVVRGLNTEAFF.

The chain joins TRBV6-1 to TRBJ2-5, with no clear D. Germline lookup yields CDR1 MNHNS and CDR2 SASEGT. The ends were cut back, 1 base at V and 2 bases at J, with 11 bases in the middle. The CDR3 runs to 15 residues. CDR3 sequence (DNA): TGTGCCAGCAGTGAAGGGGCAGGTTGGCAAGAGACCCAGTACTTC. As protein: CASSEGAGWQETQYF.

This clone appeared a few times. CDR3 region: CASSLVQEETQYF. The CDR3 nucleotides read TGTGCCAGCAGCTTAGTACAGGAAGAGACCCAGTACTTC. V usage is TRBV7-2 and J usage is TRBJ2-5; D may be TRBD1 (5 bases). Trimming left V 1 base short and J 3 bases short, with 6 bases between. The CDR3 is 13 amino acids. The germline gives CDR1 SGHTA, CDR2 FQGNSA. Full variable domain (rest looked up from reference TRBV7-2 and TRBJ2-5): GAGVSQSPSNKVTEKGKDVELRCDPISGHTALYWYRQSLGQGLEFLIYFQGNSAPDKSGLPSDRFSAERTGGSVSTLTIQRTQQEDSAVYLCASSLVQEETQYFGPGTRLLVL.

The table lists this clone with a few counts. This sequence joins TRBV12-3 or TRBV12-4 and TRBJ2-1, with D perhaps matching TRBD2 (5 bases). Trimming left V 3 bases short and J 7 bases short, with 10 bases between. The CDR3 length is 13 residues. The CDR3 protein is CASSFTRRNEQFF. CDR3 in DNA: TGTGCCAGCAGTTTCACTAGACGGAATGAGCAGTTCTTC.

This clone was counted once. This chain connects TRBV24-1 to TRBJ2-7; 8 positions match TRBD1. Trimming at V came to 4 bases and at J to 5 bases, leaving 3 bases not matched to a gene. CDR3 length: 13 residues. Germline V gene data show CDR1 as KGHDR and CDR2 as SFDVKD. In DNA form, the CDR3 reads TGTGCCACCAGTGACGCGGACAGGGACGAGCAGTACTTC. It is translated as CATSDADRDEQYF.

The rearrangement joins TRBV5-4 to TRBJ2-7; D might be TRBD2 (6 bases). CDR1 SGHNT and CDR2 YYREEE come from the germline V gene (reference sequence). This CDR3 comprises 13 residues. V lost 4 bases to trimming and J lost 3 bases, with 11 bases between them. As DNA, the CDR3 is TGTGCCAGCAGCCTCGGGGGAAACTACGAGCAGTACTTC. As protein: CASSLGGNYEQYF. The full variable domain, in which reference TRBV5-4 and TRBJ2-7 provide the parts outside the CDR3, is ETGVTQSPTHLIKTRGQQVTLRCSSQSGHNTVSWYQQALGQGPQFIFQYYREEENGRGNFPPRFSGLQFPNYSSELNVNALELDDSALYLCASSLGGNYEQYFGPGTRLTVT.

The J gene is TRBJ1-4, the V gene TRBV5-4; 10 nucleotides align to TRBD1. Trimming cost V 3 bases and J 3 bases; bases outside gene matches: 2. The germline V gene encodes CDR1 SGHNT and CDR2 YYREEE (reference sequence). CDR3 length: 15 amino acids. In nucleotides, the CDR3 is TGTGCCAGCAGCTCAGGACAGGGGGCTAATGAAAAACTGTTTTTT. The encoded protein is CASSSGQGANEKLFF. Using reference TRBV5-4 and TRBJ1-4 for the parts outside the CDR3, the full variable domain is ETGVTQSPTHLIKTRGQQVTLRCSSQSGHNTVSWYQQALGQGPQFIFQYYREEENGRGNFPPRFSGLQFPNYSSELNVNALELDDSALYLCASSSGQGANEKLFFGSGTQLSVL.

The CDR3 DNA is TGTGCCAGCAGTTTGGTCCGGGCAGATACGCAGTATTTT. As protein: CASSLVRADTQYF. The V and J genes are TRBV12-3 or TRBV12-4 and TRBJ2-3; D is uncertain. Between the trimmed V and J ends, which lost 3 bases and 4 bases, there was a span of 8 bases. This CDR3 comprises 13 residues.

This rearrangement joins TRBV5-4 to TRBJ2-5; no definite D call. Germline V lookup: CDR1 SGHNT, CDR2 YYREEE (reference sequence). Trimming stripped 0 bases from V and 2 bases from J, with 5 bases between. The CDR3 covers 13 residues. The CDR3 DNA sequence: TGTGCCAGCAGCTTGGACAGACAAGAGACCCAGTACTTC. This codes for CASSLDRQETQYF. The variable domain in full, with the rest retrieved from reference TRBV5-4 and TRBJ2-5, is ETGVTQSPTHLIKTRGQQVTLRCSSQSGHNTVSWYQQALGQGPQFIFQYYREEENGRGNFPPRFSGLQFPNYSSELNVNALELDDSALYLCASSLDRQETQYFGPGTRLLVL.

The chain couples TRBV11-3 to TRBJ2-5, with TRBD2 identical over 13 bases. Trimming took 1 base from V and 1 from J; bases not matched to a gene: 3. This CDR3 is 17 amino acids long. The germline V gene encodes CDR1 SGHNT and CDR2 YENEEA. Here the CDR3 DNA reads TGTGCCAGCAGCTTAGGGACTAGCGGGAGTAGCCAAGAGACCCAGTACTTC. Its protein product is CASSLGTSGSSQETQYF.

The chain couples TRBV6-1 to TRBJ2-3; D unresolved. Germline V gene sequence: CDR1 MNHNS, CDR2 SASEGT. The CDR3 totals 15 residues. V lost 2 bases and J lost 1, with 10 bases in between. CDR3: CASSELSARTDTQYF. The CDR3 DNA reads TGTGCCAGCAGTGAATTATCAGCGCGCACAGATACGCAGTATTTT.

The gene calls are TRBV27 and TRBJ1-2; 9 nucleotides line up with TRBD1. Germline values: CDR1 MNHEY, CDR2 SMNVEV (reference sequence). V lost 1 base and J lost 7; bases outside the gene matches: 4. This CDR3 has 14 residues. CDR3 loop: CASSLWGQGSGYTF. In nucleotides, the CDR3 is TGTGCCAGCAGTTTATGGGGACAGGGTTCTGGCTACACCTTC.